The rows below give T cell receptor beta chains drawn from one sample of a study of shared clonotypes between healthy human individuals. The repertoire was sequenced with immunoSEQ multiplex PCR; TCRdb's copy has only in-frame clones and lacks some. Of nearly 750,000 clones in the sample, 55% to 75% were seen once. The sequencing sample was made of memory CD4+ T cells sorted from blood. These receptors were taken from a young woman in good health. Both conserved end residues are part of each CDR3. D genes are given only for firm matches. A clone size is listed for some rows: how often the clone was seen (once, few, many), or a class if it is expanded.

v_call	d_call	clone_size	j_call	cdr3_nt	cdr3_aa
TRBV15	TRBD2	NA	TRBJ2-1	TGTGCCACCAGCAGTACACTAGCGGGAAACAATGAGCAGTTCTTC	CATSSTLAGNNEQFF
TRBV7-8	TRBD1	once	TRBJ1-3	TGTGCCAGCAGCTCACAGGGGTATTCTGGAAACACCATATATTTT	CASSSQGYSGNTIYF
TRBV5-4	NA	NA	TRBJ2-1	TGTGCCAGCAGCTTGGCGGGCGGGGCTTACAATGAGCAGTTCTTC	CASSLAGGAYNEQFF
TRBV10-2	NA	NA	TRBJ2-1	TGCGCCAGCAAGACGGGATTTGAGCAGTTCTTC	CASKTGFEQFF
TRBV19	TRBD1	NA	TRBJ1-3	TGTGCCAGTAGGGGTGGACAGGGGTGGAGCACCATATATTTT	CASRGGQGWSTIYF
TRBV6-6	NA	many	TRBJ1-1	TGTGCCAGCAGTTACTCGCTGAACACTGAAGCTTTCTTT	CASSYSLNTEAFF
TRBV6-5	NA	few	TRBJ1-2	NA	CASSSSGYGYTF
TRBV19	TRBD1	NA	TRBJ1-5	TGTGCCAGTAGGGGGACAGGGGGACAGCCCCAGCATTTT	CASRGTGGQPQHF
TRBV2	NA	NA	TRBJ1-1	TGTGCCAGCAGTGCCAATGGGAACACTGAAGCTTTCTTT	CASSANGNTEAFF
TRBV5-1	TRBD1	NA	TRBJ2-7	TGCGCCAGCAGCTTGGAGGGACAGGGGATCCGCGAGCAGTACTTC	CASSLEGQGIREQYF
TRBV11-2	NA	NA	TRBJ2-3	TGTGCCAGCAGCTATGAGGGCGCAGATACGCAGTATTTT	CASSYEGADTQYF
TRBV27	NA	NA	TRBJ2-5	TGTGCCAGCAGTGGGAGAGAAGAGACCCAGTACTTC	CASSGREETQYF
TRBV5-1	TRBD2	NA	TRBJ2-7	TGCGCCAGCAGCGGGAGGACTAGCGGATCAGATTCCTACGAGCAGTACTTC	CASSGRTSGSDSYEQYF
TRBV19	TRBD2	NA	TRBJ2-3	TGTGCCAGTAGTCGTCGCGGGTTGACTAGCGGGAGTCATTATCCCTCAGATACGCAGTATTTT	CASSRRGLTSGSHYPSDTQYF
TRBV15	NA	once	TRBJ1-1	TGTGCCACCAGCAGGGGGCCGACTCAGATGAACACTGAAGCTTTCTTT	CATSRGPTQMNTEAFF
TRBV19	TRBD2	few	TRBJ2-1	TGTGCCACCGGACTAGTGTCCTACAATGAGCAGTTCTTC	CATGLVSYNEQFF
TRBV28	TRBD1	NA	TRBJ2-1	TGTGCCAGCGGTAGACAGGGGGCCTACAATGAGCAGTTCTTC	CASGRQGAYNEQFF
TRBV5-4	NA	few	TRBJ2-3	TGTGCCAGCAGCTTGGGAGGAGATACGCAGTATTTT	CASSLGGDTQYF
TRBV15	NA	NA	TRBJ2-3	TGTGCCACCAGCAGAGGATGGGCGAGCACAGATACGCAGTATTTT	CATSRGWASTDTQYF
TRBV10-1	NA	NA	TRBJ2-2	TGCGCCAGCAGTCCGCCTACCGGGGAGCTGTTTTTT	CASSPPTGELFF
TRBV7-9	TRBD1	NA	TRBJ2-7	TGTGCCAGCAGCTGGGGGACAGGGGCCTCCTACGAGCAGTACTTC	CASSWGTGASYEQYF
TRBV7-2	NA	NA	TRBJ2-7	TGTGCCAGCAGCTTAGTTGGGCAGGTCAACGAGCAGTACTTC	CASSLVGQVNEQYF
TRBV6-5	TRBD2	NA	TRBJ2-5	TGTGCCAGCACCGGACTAGCGGGAACAGAGACCCAGTACTTC	CASTGLAGTETQYF
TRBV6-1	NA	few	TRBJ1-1	TGTGCCAGCAGCCAGCGTGGGGGGAACACTGAAGCTTTCTTT	CASSQRGGNTEAFF
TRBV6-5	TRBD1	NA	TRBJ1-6	TGTGCCAGCCGACAGGGTCATTGGGATTCACCCCTCCACTTT	CASRQGHWDSPLHF
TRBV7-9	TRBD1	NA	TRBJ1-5	TGTGCCAGCAGCCCGACAGGGGGCGGCAATCAGCCCCAGCATTTT	CASSPTGGGNQPQHF
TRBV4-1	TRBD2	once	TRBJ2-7	TGCGCCAGCAGCCAAGTGGGACTATCGATTAACGAGCAGTACTTC	CASSQVGLSINEQYF
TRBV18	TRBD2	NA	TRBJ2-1	TGTGCCAGCTCACCAGGACTAGCGGGAGCGAACTCCTACAATGAGCAGTTCTTC	CASSPGLAGANSYNEQFF
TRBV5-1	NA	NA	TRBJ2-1	TGCGCCAGCAGCGAACAGGTCAATGAGCAGTTCTTC	CASSEQVNEQFF
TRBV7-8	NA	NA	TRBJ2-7	TGTGCCAGCAGCCGCGTGGGAAGCTACGAGCAGTACTTC	CASSRVGSYEQYF
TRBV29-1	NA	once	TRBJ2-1	TGCAGCGTTCGTTCAATGGTTACGGGAGAGAATTACAATGAGCAGTTCTTC	CSVRSMVTGENYNEQFF
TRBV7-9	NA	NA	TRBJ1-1	TGTGCCAGCAGCTTTATGGCAGGGGATACTGAAGCTTTCTTT	CASSFMAGDTEAFF
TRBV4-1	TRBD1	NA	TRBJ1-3	TGCGCCAGCAGCCAAGGGGGACAGGGACCCTCTGGAAACACCATATATTTT	CASSQGGQGPSGNTIYF
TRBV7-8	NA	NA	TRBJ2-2	TGTGCCAGCAGCCTAATTCTAGCTAACACCGGGGAGCTGTTTTTT	CASSLILANTGELFF
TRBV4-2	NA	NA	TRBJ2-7	TGTGCCAGCAGCCAAGACCTAGTTATTGGGGGGCTGCCCTACGAGCAGTACTTC	CASSQDLVIGGLPYEQYF
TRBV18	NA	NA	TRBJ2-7	TGTGCCAGCTCAGATAGCTCCTACGAGCAGTACTTC	CASSDSSYEQYF
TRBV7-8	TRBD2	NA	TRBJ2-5	TGTGCCAGCAGCTTAGATCCGCGGGGGTACCAAGAGACCCAGTACTTC	CASSLDPRGYQETQYF
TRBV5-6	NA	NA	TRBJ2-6	TGTGCCAGCAGCTTGAGGAGGACTGGGGCCAACGTCCTGACTTTC	CASSLRRTGANVLTF
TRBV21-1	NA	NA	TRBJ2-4	TGTGCCAGGAAACCTCGGAAAGCCAAAAACATTCAGTACTTC	CARKPRKAKNIQYF
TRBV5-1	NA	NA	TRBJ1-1	TGCGCCAGCAGCTTAGGACAGCCTAACACTGAAGCTTTCTTT	CASSLGQPNTEAFF
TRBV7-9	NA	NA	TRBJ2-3	TGTGCCAGCAGCTTAGCGGGGGCAGATACGCAGTATTTT	CASSLAGADTQYF
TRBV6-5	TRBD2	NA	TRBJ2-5	TGTGCCAGCAGTCGGACTAGCGGGAGGATGGAGACCCAGTACTTC	CASSRTSGRMETQYF
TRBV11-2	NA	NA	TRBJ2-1	TGTGCCAGCAGCCCCTTGGGGAGTGCTAGTGAGCAGTTCTTC	CASSPLGSASEQFF
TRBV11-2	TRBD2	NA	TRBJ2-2	TGTGCCAGCAGCGCCGGACTAGCGGGAGCCGGGGAGCTGTTTTTT	CASSAGLAGAGELFF
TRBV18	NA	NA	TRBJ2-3	TGTGCCAGCTCACCACGGGACGGCACAGATACGCAGTATTTT	CASSPRDGTDTQYF
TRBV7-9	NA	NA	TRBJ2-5	TGTGCCAGCAGCTTAGATAGCGATCGCGGAAATAATAAAGAGACCCAGTACTTC	CASSLDSDRGNNKETQYF
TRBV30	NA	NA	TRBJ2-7	TGTGCCTGGAGTACGGCTTACGAGCAGTACTTC	CAWSTAYEQYF
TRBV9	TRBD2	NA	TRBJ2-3	TGTGCCAGCAGCCCCCCAGCTGGGACTAGAATCACAGATACGCAGTATTTT	CASSPPAGTRITDTQYF